This T cell receptor beta chain appears in the sequencing data of a study of beta chain features in type 1 diabetes. On the study more broadly: The number of sorted cells examined across all samples was 107,917,701. Findings and limits, study-wide: Type 1 diabetes patients had TCRB CDR3s that were shorter (moderately but significantly so) in all four CD4+ subsets.

This clone was observed a handful of times. Its specificity is unknown. The investigators reverse transcribed all of the isolated RNA, so they sequenced expressed TCRB transcripts. Average reads for naive, central memory and regulatory T cell samples were 3.5 million to 4.5 million. Method: immunoSEQ multiplex PCR; TCRdb's copy keeps in-frame clones and lacks some. The sample has some 290,000 clones; 13% to 15% are singletons. The CDR3 is 18 residues long. Trimming removed 2 bases from V and 8 bases from J; junction bases left unmatched: 17. Germline values: CDR1 SGHNT, CDR2 YYREEE (reference sequence).

What was sequenced was naive CD4+ T cells from blood. This sequence joins TRBV5-4 and TRBJ2-1; TRBD2 agrees at 9 bases. The sequence was collected from a young man with type 1 diabetes. The CDR3 sequence is CASSFGGAALAGDDEQFF. CDR3 in DNA: TGTGCCAGCAGCTTTGGAGGTGCAGCTTTAGCGGGAGATGATGAGCAGTTCTTC. Based on the CDR3 plus reference TRBV5-4 and TRBJ2-1, the full variable domain is ETGVTQSPTHLIKTRGQQVTLRCSSQSGHNTVSWYQQALGQGPQFIFQYYREEENGRGNFPPRFSGLQFPNYSSELNVNALELDDSALYLCASSFGGAALAGDDEQFFGPGTRLTVL.